The 21 T cell receptor beta chains below all came from one sample that was sequenced in a study of blood T cell repertoires in COVID-19. Data came from immunoSEQ multiplex PCR; TCRdb stores just in-frame clones and leaves some out. The sample lists about 270,000 clones; roughly four fifths were seen once. Input material: peripheral blood. These receptors all stem from a woman aged 50 to 65 who had recovered from COVID-19.

The J gene is TRBJ2-5, the V gene TRBV5-1; 12 bases are shared with TRBD2. There are 14 residues in the CDR3. V shed 4 bases and J 5 bases; nucleotides not matched to a gene: 3. Germline lookup yields CDR1 SGHRS and CDR2 YFSETQ. DNA of the CDR3: TGCGCCAGCAGCCTGACTAGCGGGAGCGAGACCCAGTACTTC. It codes for CASSLTSGSETQYF.

V is TRBV5-1 and J is TRBJ2-3, with a tentative D call TRBD2 (6 bases). Looked up from germline, CDR1 is SGHRS and CDR2 is YFSETQ. The V gene lost 5 bases and the J gene lost 6 bases, with 19 bases spanning the gap. The CDR3 consists of 15 residues. CDR3 bases: TGCGCCAGCAGTTTGAGCGGGCTAGCATGGGATACGCAGTATTTT. It is translated as CASSLSGLAWDTQYF.

The CDR3 spells CASRTSGSTDTQYF. CDR3 DNA: TGTGCCAGCAGGACTAGCGGAAGCACAGATACGCAGTATTTT. The rearrangement uses TRBV7-3 and TRBJ2-3, with 9 nucleotides matching TRBD2. CDR3 length: 14 residues. Losses at the gene ends were 6 bases for V and 0 bases for J; bases not matched to a gene: 1. Germline values: CDR1 SGHTA, CDR2 FQGTGA. Drawing the rest from reference TRBV7-3 and TRBJ2-3, the complete variable domain is GAGVSQTPSNKVTEKGKYVELRCDPISGHTALYWYRQSLGQGPEFLIYFQGTGAADDSGLPNDRFFAVRPEGSVSTLKIQRTERGDSAVYLCASRTSGSTDTQYFGPGTRLTVL.

The table lists this clone with a few counts. The rearrangement joins TRBV28 to TRBJ1-4; D remains ambiguous. Germline CDR1 reads MDHEN; CDR2 reads SYDVKM. The CDR3 is made up of 12 amino acids. The CDR3 DNA follows: TGTGCAAGTCTACAGAATAATGAAAAACTGTTTTTT. As protein: CASLQNNEKLFF.

This clone was seen once. The rearrangement links TRBV15 to TRBJ2-7, with a possible D match to TRBD1 (6 bases). The germline V gene has CDR1 LNHNV and CDR2 YYDKDF (reference sequence). The CDR3 consists of 16 residues. Trimming removed 0 bases at V and 6 bases at J, with 18 bases between. CDR3 DNA sequence: TGTGCCACCAGCAGAGATTATAACAGGGTAGCCTTCGAGCAGTACTTC. This translates into CATSRDYNRVAFEQYF.

This chain links TRBV9 with TRBJ2-7; 7 bases match TRBD2. The CDR3 consists of 15 residues. CDR1 SGDLS and CDR2 YYNGEE come from the germline V gene. The ends lost 1 base at V and 0 bases at J; junction bases unmatched: 4. The CDR3 nucleotides are TGTGCCAGCAGCGTAAGCGGGGCAAGCTCCTACGAGCAGTACTTC. Encoded protein: CASSVSGASSYEQYF.

The rearrangement links TRBV6-2 or TRBV6-3 to TRBJ2-7; D tentatively fits TRBD1 or TRBD2 (5 bases each). This CDR3 is built from 13 residues. CDR1 MNHEY and CDR2 SVGEGT come from the germline V gene. V shed 6 bases and J shed 12 bases, with 21 bases lying between them. The CDR3 region is CASSREVQERTYF. In nucleotides, the CDR3 is TGTGCCAGCAGCCGGGAAGTACAGGAAAGGACGTACTTC.

The chain carries TRBV6-2 or TRBV6-3 and TRBJ2-5; D gene uncertain. In germline, CDR1 is MNHEY, CDR2 SVGEGT. This CDR3 has 12 amino acids. Trimming left V 4 bases short and J 4 bases short, with 7 bases between. DNA of the CDR3: TGTGCCAGCAGTTTACTTGGAGAGACCCAGTACTTC. This gives the protein CASSLLGETQYF.

The chain recombines TRBV27 with TRBJ2-7; 7 bases map to TRBD2. In germline, CDR1 is MNHEY, CDR2 SMNVEV (reference sequence). V lost 3 bases and J lost 3; bases outside the gene matches: 5. The CDR3 has 14 residues. The CDR3 loop is CASSFQAGYYEQYF. The CDR3 DNA follows: TGTGCCAGCAGTTTCCAAGCGGGGTACTACGAGCAGTACTTC.

The chain employs TRBV7-2 and TRBJ2-7, with D possibly being TRBD2 (6 bases). The CDR3 covers 17 residues. V gave up 1 base and J gave up 2 bases, with 18 bases separating them. Germline V gene lookup returns CDR1 SGHTA and CDR2 FQGNSA. The CDR3 reads CASSLGAASVRPYEQYF. The DNA of the CDR3 is TGTGCCAGCAGCTTAGGAGCGGCTAGCGTTCGCCCCTACGAGCAGTACTTC.

V and J are TRBV9 and TRBJ2-3; 7 nucleotides agree with TRBD1. Germline assignment: CDR1 SGDLS and CDR2 YYNGEE. The CDR3 is made up of 16 amino acids. The V gene end was trimmed by 6 bases and the J gene end by 2 bases; junction bases not matched to a gene: 12. CDR3 sequence (DNA): TGTGCCAGCACCCCAAGAGGGGGCCTCCTCACAGATACGCAGTATTTT. Its protein product is CASTPRGGLLTDTQYF. The full variable domain, with the rest looked up from reference TRBV9 and TRBJ2-3, is DSGVTQTPKHLITATGQRVTLRCSPRSGDLSVYWYQQSLDQGLQFLIQYYNGEERAKGNILERFSAQQFPDLHSELNLSSLELGDSALYFCASTPRGGLLTDTQYFGPGTRLTVL.

V usage is TRBV5-5 and J usage is TRBJ2-3; 7 bases are a match to TRBD1. This CDR3 is 14 amino acids long. Losses at the gene ends were 4 bases for V and 4 bases for J; bases not matched to a gene: 6. Germline V lookup: CDR1 SGHKS, CDR2 YYEKEE (reference sequence). CDR3: CASSPLQGADTQYF. CDR3 nucleotide sequence: TGTGCCAGCAGCCCTCTTCAGGGGGCAGATACGCAGTATTTT.

In DNA, the CDR3 is TGTGCCATCAGTGGCAGGGGCGGGAGTCAGCCCCAGCATTTT. This gives the protein CAISGRGGSQPQHF. This chain links TRBV10-3 with TRBJ1-5; the D gene is possibly TRBD1 (6 bases). Germline CDR1 is ENHRY and CDR2 is SYGVKD. V was pared by 4 bases and J by 6 bases, with 13 bases between. This CDR3 is 14 amino acids long.

This chain connects TRBV18 to TRBJ2-7; 12 positions agree with TRBD2. Germline CDR1 is KGHSH and CDR2 is LQKENI. V lost 1 base and J lost 3; bases outside the gene matches: 7. The CDR3 loop spans 17 amino acids. The CDR3 reads CASSPRGLAGRSYEQYF. The CDR3, as DNA: TGTGCCAGCTCACCACGGGGACTAGCGGGCCGGAGCTACGAGCAGTACTTC.

The V and J genes are TRBV7-2 and TRBJ2-5; 8 bases are a match to TRBD2. The CDR3 loop spans 16 amino acids. Trimming removed 1 base from V and 2 bases from J; junction bases left unmatched: 6. Germline loops: CDR1 SGHTA, CDR2 FQGNSA. The CDR3 reads CASSLGSGGEQETQYF. CDR3 bases: TGTGCCAGCAGCTTAGGGTCCGGGGGGGAACAAGAGACCCAGTACTTC.

The V gene is TRBV28, the J gene TRBJ1-1, with 7 bases lining up with TRBD1. From germline, CDR1 is MDHEN and CDR2 SYDVKM. V gave up 5 bases and J gave up 7 bases; unmatched junction bases: 10. The CDR3 totals 14 residues. This chain's CDR3 is CASSQSRDRREAFF. DNA of the CDR3: TGTGCCAGCAGTCAGTCCCGGGACAGACGTGAAGCTTTCTTT.

The rearrangement links TRBV6-6 to TRBJ2-7; 12 bases map to TRBD1. This CDR3 region has 15 residues. V was pared by 5 bases and J by 6 bases, with 8 bases of the junction left unmatched. Looked up from germline, CDR1 is MNHNY and CDR2 is SVGAGI (reference sequence). The CDR3 DNA sequence: TGTGCCAGCAGTCACCCTCCGGGACAGGGGGCCGAGCAGTACTTC. Protein product: CASSHPPGQGAEQYF.

This clone has only a few counts. The V gene is TRBV7-2, the J gene TRBJ2-3, with D uncertain. The germline V gene encodes CDR1 SGHTA and CDR2 FQGNSA. This CDR3 spans 16 amino acids. V lost 1 base and J 0 bases, leaving 11 bases between the germline ends. The CDR3 DNA reads TGTGCCAGCAGCTTAGTTATCGGGTCTAGCACAGATACGCAGTATTTT. It translates to CASSLVIGSSTDTQYF.

The genes are TRBV14 and TRBJ2-2; 9 bases agree with TRBD1. The CDR3 spans 19 residues. Unmatched junction bases numbered 15, after V lost 1 base and J lost 6 bases. In germline, CDR1 is SGHDN, CDR2 FVKESK. In DNA form, the CDR3 reads TGTGCCAGCAGCCAAGTGGCCCTCTCCGGACAGGGGTTGTCCGGGGAGCTGTTTTTT. Amino acid sequence: CASSQVALSGQGLSGELFF.

The rearrangement uses TRBV7-9 and TRBJ2-1; 8 bases are shared with TRBD2. V was pared by 5 bases and J by 4 bases, with 7 bases of the junction left unmatched. Germline loops: CDR1 SEHNR, CDR2 FQNEAQ (reference sequence). The CDR3 runs 15 residues. The DNA for the CDR3 is TGTGCCAGCAGCGTTACTAGCGGATCTTACAATGAGCAGTTCTTC. The encoded protein is CASSVTSGSYNEQFF.

The chain has TRBV6-1 and TRBJ2-7; a possible D gene is TRBD1 (6 bases). CDR3 size: 15 residues. In germline, CDR1 is MNHNS, CDR2 SASEGT. V was clipped by 2 bases and J by 4 bases, with 15 bases between them. For the CDR3, the DNA is TGTGCCAGCAGTGAATTAGCAGGGGAACCTTACGAGCAGTACTTC. Translated: CASSELAGEPYEQYF.